This TCR beta chain originates from a study of control samples from healthy donors and cancer patients (dated by TCRdb to the early 2020s). Libraries came from the immunoSEQ multiplex PCR assay. TCRdb mirrors the immuneACCESS table, restricted to in-frame sequences. Some clones are absent from its copies; in checked studies, under half trace to an unresolved V gene, and the reason for the others is unknown. The sample table records 150,000 to 200,000 clones; around nine tenths of these occur just once. The ten largest clonotypes hold 1.7% of the sample. Points on this clone: Its binding antigen is unknown. No quality values exist for individual bases; no much larger clone is one base distant.

V and J are trimmed by 2 bases and 4 bases, and the gene matches miss 7 bases of the junction. From the cysteine through the phenylalanine, the CDR3 covers 15 amino acids. The entry retains the CDR3 DNA only, 45 bases that are in frame from base 1. CDR1 and CDR2, per the germline V gene, are SGHAT and FQNNGV. The source material was blood. This TCR came from a young man in good health. In this chain, TRBV11-2 is recombined with TRBJ1-1, with 7 bases matching TRBD1. The CDR3 amino acid sequence is: CASSLLTGDSTEAFF. The DNA is as follows: TGTGCCAGCAGCTTACTTACAGGGGATAGCACTGAAGCTTTCTTT.